One and the same sample provided the 13 T cell receptor beta chains below, sequenced in a study of Graves' ophthalmopathy and Graves' hyperthyroidism. The TCR beta CDR3 regions underwent amplification from RNA transcripts. After a first-round RT-PCR with HTBI primers, a second-round multiplex PCR was run. TCRdb re-called the multiplex PCR reads with MiXCR, one entry per CDR3 protein. The sample has 150,000 to 200,000 distinct CDR3 sequences; approximately 40% are singletons. Sequenced material: peripheral blood. These receptors all stem from a man aged 30-40 years with Graves' ophthalmopathy.

The chain couples TRBV7-2 to TRBJ1-1, with a tentative D call TRBD1 (6 bases). V lost 5 bases, J lost 0 bases, and 13 bases lay in between. The germline gives CDR1 SGHTA, CDR2 FQGNSA. CDR3 length: 15 amino acids. The CDR3 is CASSPVGGLNTEAFF. CDR3 bases: TGTGCCAGCAGCCCAGTTGGGGGCCTGAACACTGAAGCTTTCTTT.

Many counts were recorded for this clonotype. V and J are TRBV6-2 or TRBV6-3 and TRBJ2-5; 9 bases line up with TRBD2. The germline gives CDR1 MNHEY, CDR2 SVGEGT. J lost 3 bases, V lost 7 bases, and 6 bases had no gene match. The CDR3 covers 14 residues. DNA of the CDR3: TGTGCCAGCACCCGCGGGGGGGGAGAAGAGACCCAGTACTTC. Translating it yields CASTRGGGEETQYF.

The count of this clonotype is one. The genes are TRBV11-2 and TRBJ2-5; D is unresolved. Germline V gene lookup returns CDR1 SGHAT and CDR2 FQNNGV. This CDR3 is built from 14 residues. Deletions cut 0 bases from V and 2 bases from J, with 7 bases between. The CDR3 here is CASSLDPWQETQYF. The CDR3 coding sequence is TGTGCCAGCAGCTTAGATCCATGGCAAGAGACCCAGTACTTC.

In its sample, this clonotype was seen many times. The rearrangement uses TRBV20-1 and TRBJ1-6, with D possibly being TRBD1 (5 bases). With 1 base removed from V and 5 bases from J, the gap between germline ends came to 12 bases. Germline CDR1 DFQATT, CDR2 SNEGSKA (reference sequence). CDR3 length: 15 amino acids. The CDR3 loop is CSARAARGDNSPLHF. CDR3 coding DNA: TGCAGTGCTAGAGCTGCCCGGGGGGATAATTCACCCCTCCACTTT.

This clonotype was counted ten times or more. This chain joins TRBV28 and TRBJ1-5; no definite D call. The V gene's germline CDR1 is MDHEN and CDR2 SYDVKM. The CDR3 runs 13 residues. The V gene lost 6 bases and the J gene lost 6 bases, with 12 bases spanning the gap. CDR3: CASSPPRSQPQHF. Here the CDR3 DNA reads TGTGCCAGCAGCCCACCCCGGTCTCAGCCCCAGCATTTT.

The chain uses TRBV27 and TRBJ1-1; no definite D call. There are 14 residues in the CDR3. CDR1 is MNHEY and CDR2 is SMNVEV in the germline V gene (reference sequence). Deletions cut 8 bases from V and 0 bases from J, with 13 bases between. CDR3 region: CASRREGVNTEAFF. CDR3 coding DNA: TGTGCCAGCCGGCGTGAGGGAGTGAACACTGAAGCTTTCTTT.

This clonotype was counted once. The chain uses TRBV12-3 or TRBV12-4 and TRBJ1-5; no reliable D call. The CDR3 has 14 residues. V was shortened by 3 bases and J by 4 bases, with 10 bases between the two germline ends. The CDR3 region has the DNA TGTGCCAGCAGTTTGGCACTGGCAAATCAGCCCCAGCATTTT. Translation gives CASSLALANQPQHF.

This clonotype was detected many times. The chain recombines TRBV28 with TRBJ2-7, with a possible D match to TRBD2 (5 bases). Germline V lookup: CDR1 MDHEN, CDR2 SYDVKM. Deletions cut 4 bases from V and 3 bases from J, with 22 bases between. The CDR3 loop spans 17 amino acids. The CDR3 reads CASSWSLTGSPFYEQYF. CDR3 sequence (DNA): TGTGCCAGCAGTTGGTCTTTAACGGGATCACCCTTCTACGAGCAGTACTTC.

This clonotype occurred many times. The V gene is TRBV12-3 or TRBV12-4, the J gene TRBJ1-3; no firm D call. This CDR3 spans 10 amino acids. The ends were cut back, 8 bases at V and 5 bases at J, with 4 bases in the middle. CDR3 DNA sequence: TGTGCCAGCTGTAGAAACACCATATATTTT. Translation: CASCRNTIYF.

This clonotype has a count of ten or more. The chain joins TRBV12-3 or TRBV12-4 to TRBJ1-5, with D tentatively TRBD1 (6 bases). Deletions cut 2 bases from V and 0 bases from J, with 11 bases between. The CDR3 runs to 16 residues. The CDR3 reads CASSLFWTDSNQPQHF. In DNA, the CDR3 is TGTGCCAGCAGTTTATTTTGGACAGATAGCAATCAGCCCCAGCATTTT.

This clonotype was seen repeatedly, ten times or more. A read error may produce the germline difference seen at one junction end. The rearrangement uses TRBV6-2 or TRBV6-3 and TRBJ2-2, with 8 bases matching TRBD1. The CDR3 length is 15 residues. Germline CDR1 and CDR2: MNHEY and SVGEGT. The CDR3 nucleotides read TGTGCCAGCAGGATGACAGGGGTCGGCACCGGGGAGCCGTTTTTT. This sequence encodes CASRMTGVGTGEPFF.

The V and J genes are TRBV20-1 and TRBJ1-2; a weak D match, TRBD1 (5 bases). Trimming removed 4 bases at V and 3 bases at J, with 15 bases between. Germline CDR1 DFQATT, CDR2 SNEGSKA (reference sequence). The CDR3 sequence is 14 residues long. This chain's CDR3 is CSAKIKGSDYGYTF. CDR3 bases: TGCAGTGCTAAAATAAAGGGGTCTGACTATGGCTACACCTTC.

In its sample, this clonotype was seen a few times. The chain is built from TRBV28 and TRBJ2-5; possible D gene TRBD1, 6 bases. The CDR3 spans 13 residues. Germline assignment: CDR1 MDHEN and CDR2 SYDVKM. V shed 6 bases and J shed 0 bases, with 8 bases lying between them. The CDR3 region is CASRTGHQETQYF. The CDR3 DNA follows: TGTGCCAGCAGAACAGGGCACCAAGAGACCCAGTACTTC. The full variable domain, with the rest looked up from reference TRBV28 and TRBJ2-5, is DVKVTQSSRYLVKRTGEKVFLECVQDMDHENMFWYRQDPGLGLRLIYFSYDVKMKEKGDIPEGYSVSREKKERFSLILESASTNQTSMYLCASRTGHQETQYFGPGTRLLVL.